These 23 T cell receptor beta chains were sequenced from one sample in a study of T cell repertoires and HLA-DP antigens. Data came from immunoSEQ multiplex PCR; TCRdb stores just in-frame clones and leaves some out. This repertoire shows more than 90,000 clones, 80% to 95% found once; its top ten account for approximately 0.25%. These receptors' antigens are unknown. Specimen: CD4+ T cells from PBMCs. The receptors come from a woman aged 18-30 years in good health and CMV-seronegative.

The gene calls are TRBV29-1 and TRBJ1-3; D uncertain. Trimming removed 5 bases from V and 0 bases from J, with 2 bases in between. The CDR3 has 11 amino acids. The germline gives CDR1 SQVTM, CDR2 ANQGSEA. The CDR3 loop reads CSVNSGNTIYF. The CDR3 nucleotides are TGCAGCGTTAACTCTGGAAACACCATATATTTT.

The gene calls are TRBV29-1 and TRBJ1-2; unclear D gene. The CDR3 totals 11 residues. Per the germline V gene, CDR1 is SQVTM and CDR2 is ANQGSEA. Trimming left V 3 bases short and J 5 bases short, with 7 bases between. CDR3 sequence reads: CSVDGVYGYTF. In DNA, the CDR3 is TGCAGCGTTGATGGGGTATATGGCTACACCTTC.

The chain combines TRBV2 with TRBJ2-5; D is perhaps TRBD1 or TRBD2 (5 bases each). The CDR3 sequence is 17 residues long. Trimming shortened V by 5 bases and J by 3 bases, and 22 bases separated the two germline ends. Looked up from germline, CDR1 is SNHLY and CDR2 is FYNNEI. In DNA form, the CDR3 reads TGTGCCAGCAGTCCACTCCCGGGAATGACAGAAAAAGAGACCCAGTACTTC. Translation gives CASSPLPGMTEKETQYF.

The V and J genes are TRBV6-1 and TRBJ2-1; TRBD2 matches at 8 bases. Germline V gene data show CDR1 as MNHNS and CDR2 as SASEGT. V lost 0 bases, J lost 10 bases, and 2 bases stayed unmatched. CDR3 length: 13 amino acids. The CDR3 reads CASSEAASGEQFF. The CDR3 DNA follows: TGTGCCAGCAGTGAAGCTGCTAGCGGGGAGCAGTTCTTC.

By frequency in the sample, this clone is medium-sized (0.01 to 0.1%). This chain links TRBV7-6 with TRBJ2-7; a possible D gene is TRBD1 (6 bases). Germline V gives CDR1 SGHVS, CDR2 FNYEAQ. The CDR3 sequence is 14 residues long. Trimming removed 8 bases at V and 0 bases at J, with 14 bases between. For the CDR3, the DNA is TGTGCCAGCGCCCCCACAGGGCCCTCCTACGAGCAGTACGTC. It specifies CASAPTGPSYEQYV.

The rearrangement links TRBV20-1 to TRBJ1-6; D is ambiguous. Germline lookup yields CDR1 DFQATT and CDR2 SNEGSKA (reference sequence). Between the trimmed V and J ends, which lost 3 bases and 7 bases, there was a span of 4 bases. There are 11 residues in the CDR3. CDR3 loop: CSARDNSPLHF. The CDR3 DNA follows: TGCAGTGCTAGGGACAATTCACCCCTCCACTTT.

The chain is built from TRBV18 and TRBJ2-2; no clear D. Germline lookup yields CDR1 KGHSH and CDR2 LQKENI. The CDR3 loop spans 13 amino acids. V lost 3 bases and J 6 bases, leaving 8 bases between the germline ends. The CDR3 here is CASSPLEAGELFF. DNA for the CDR3: TGTGCCAGCTCACCTTTGGAAGCCGGGGAGCTGTTTTTT.

V usage is TRBV7-9 and J usage is TRBJ1-1, with D tentatively TRBD1 (5 bases). Germline V gene data show CDR1 as SEHNR and CDR2 as FQNEAQ (reference sequence). V lost 4 bases, J lost 0 bases, and 9 bases lay in between. The CDR3 is 14 residues long. CDR3 residues: CASSWGPMNTEAFF. The CDR3 DNA reads as TGTGCCAGCAGCTGGGGACCAATGAACACTGAAGCTTTCTTT.

The chain has TRBV5-5 and TRBJ1-5; D is uncertain. Per the germline V gene, CDR1 is SGHKS and CDR2 is YYEKEE (reference sequence). The CDR3 consists of 17 residues. V lost 0 bases to trimming and J lost 0 bases, with 13 bases between them. The CDR3 nucleotides read TGTGCCAGCAGCTTGGAATCCGGCGGCTATAGCAATCAGCCCCAGCATTTT. Residues: CASSLESGGYSNQPQHF.

The V call is TRBV29-1, the J call TRBJ2-1; 8 bases are shared with TRBD2. The V segment lost 8 bases and the J segment 2 bases; nucleotides outside the gene matches: 5. The germline CDR1 and CDR2 sequences are SQVTM and ANQGSEA. This CDR3 region has 13 residues. The CDR3 DNA reads TGCAGCCTCAGCGGGAGCGCCTACAATGAGCAGTTCTTC. It translates to CSLSGSAYNEQFF.

V and J are TRBV5-4 and TRBJ1-1, with 11 bases lining up with TRBD1. CDR3 length: 15 amino acids. V gave up 4 bases and J gave up 3 bases; unmatched junction bases: 5. CDR1 and CDR2 from the germline V gene are SGHNT and YYREEE (reference sequence). CDR3 in amino acids: CASSGGQGGDTEAFF. As DNA, the CDR3 is TGTGCCAGCAGCGGGGGACAGGGGGGAGACACTGAAGCTTTCTTT.

This clone was observed once. This chain links TRBV15 with TRBJ2-7; perhaps TRBD2 as D (5 bases). This CDR3 comprises 14 residues. Between the trimmed V and J ends, which lost 1 base and 2 bases, there was a span of 9 bases. Per germline, CDR1 LNHNV and CDR2 YYDKDF (reference sequence). The CDR3, as DNA: TGTGCCACCAGCAGAGGAGGTAGCGCCTACGAGCAGTACTTC. Translating it yields CATSRGGSAYEQYF.

This clone was seen once. The chain couples TRBV5-1 to TRBJ1-1, with D perhaps matching TRBD1 (5 bases). V dropped 4 bases and J dropped 3 bases, with 10 bases sitting between them. In germline, CDR1 is SGHRS, CDR2 YFSETQ. CDR3 length: 13 amino acids. The CDR3 region is CASSPTVDTEAFF. CDR3 nucleotide sequence: TGCGCCAGCAGCCCGACAGTGGACACTGAAGCTTTCTTT.

V is TRBV6-5 and J is TRBJ1-2; D not certain. This CDR3 spans 13 amino acids. Per germline, CDR1 MNHEY and CDR2 SVGAGI. V was cut by 7 bases and J by 0 bases, with 9 bases left in between. The CDR3 protein is CASTLDANYGYTF. CDR3 in DNA: TGTGCCAGCACCCTGGATGCTAACTATGGCTACACCTTC.

V and J are TRBV5-1 and TRBJ2-1; TRBD2 agrees at 7 bases. CDR1 SGHRS and CDR2 YFSETQ come from the germline V gene. The CDR3 length is 13 residues. After removal of 7 bases from V and 2 bases from J, the junction contained 3 bases not matched to a gene. The CDR3 is CASSSGTYNEQFF. Here the CDR3 DNA reads TGCGCCAGCTCCAGCGGGACCTACAATGAGCAGTTCTTC.

J is TRBJ1-6 and V is TRBV30; D uncertain. The CDR3 sequence is 12 residues long. V lost 1 base and J 8 bases, leaving 6 bases between the germline ends. Germline V CDR1 and CDR2: GTSNPN, SVGIG (reference sequence). The CDR3 loop is CAWSARDSPLHF. CDR3 coding DNA: TGTGCCTGGAGTGCGAGGGATTCACCCCTCCACTTT.

V gene TRBV28 combines with J gene TRBJ2-4; D gene ambiguous. CDR3 length: 18 residues. The V gene lost 4 bases and the J gene lost 0 bases, with 19 bases spanning the gap. The germline gives CDR1 MDHEN, CDR2 SYDVKM. As DNA, the CDR3 is TGTGCCAGCAGTTACCGACACCTCGCAACCCTAGCCAAAAACATTCAGTACTTC. Translated: CASSYRHLATLAKNIQYF.

The CDR3 loop reads CASSQGLAGVNGELFF. CDR3 nucleotides: TGCGCCAGCAGCCAAGGACTAGCGGGAGTGAACGGGGAGCTGTTTTTT. V usage is TRBV4-1 and J usage is TRBJ2-2, with 12 bases identical to TRBD2. Germline CDR1 is MGHRA and CDR2 is YSYEKL. The CDR3 is made up of 16 amino acids. Losses at the gene ends were 1 base for V and 7 bases for J; bases not matched to a gene: 4.

About this clone itself: Germline and junction disagree at one end, which may indicate a read error. The rearrangement joins TRBV27 to TRBJ2-3; D perhaps matches TRBD1 (6 bases). The CDR3 is 11 amino acids. Germline CDR1 and CDR2: MNHEY and SMNVEV (reference sequence). The CDR3 reads CASSVSGQWYF. In DNA, the CDR3 is TGTGCCAGCAGTGTATCCGGACAGTGGTATTTT.

The chain carries TRBV19 and TRBJ2-2, with D unclear. Germline CDR1 and CDR2: LNHDA and SQIVND (reference sequence). V dropped 1 base and J dropped 8 bases, with 11 bases sitting between them. The CDR3 is made up of 14 amino acids. CDR3 in amino acids: CASSIGLRRGELFF. The CDR3 DNA is TGTGCCAGTAGTATAGGTCTCCGCAGAGGGGAGCTGTTTTTT.

This clone was counted once. The rearrangement uses TRBV29-1 and TRBJ2-3, with D possibly called TRBD1 or TRBD2 (5 bases each). The germline CDR1 and CDR2 sequences are SQVTM and ANQGSEA. The V and J ends lost 1 base and 4 bases respectively, with 12 bases between them. The CDR3 length is 14 residues. The CDR3 protein is CSVEGIGDADTQYF. Written as DNA, the CDR3 is TGCAGCGTTGAAGGTATAGGGGACGCAGATACGCAGTATTTT.

The J gene is TRBJ1-2, the V gene TRBV5-5; D unclear. CDR1 and CDR2 (germline): SGHKS, YYEKEE (reference sequence). V lost 1 base and J lost 8, with 21 bases in between. CDR3 length equals 16 residues. CDR3 coding DNA: TGTGCCAGCAGCTTGTGGCGGGCTCGGGGTCCAGACGGCTACACCTTC. The encoded protein is CASSLWRARGPDGYTF.

V and J are TRBV19 and TRBJ2-6, with TRBD2 as a possible D gene (5 bases). CDR1 is LNHDA, CDR2 SQIVND, per germline (reference sequence). This CDR3 comprises 16 residues. V dropped 1 base and J dropped 1 base, with 8 bases sitting between them. Here the CDR3 DNA reads TGTGCCAGTAGTATAGTAGGGAGATCTGGGGCCAACGTCCTGACTTTC. It is translated as CASSIVGRSGANVLTF.